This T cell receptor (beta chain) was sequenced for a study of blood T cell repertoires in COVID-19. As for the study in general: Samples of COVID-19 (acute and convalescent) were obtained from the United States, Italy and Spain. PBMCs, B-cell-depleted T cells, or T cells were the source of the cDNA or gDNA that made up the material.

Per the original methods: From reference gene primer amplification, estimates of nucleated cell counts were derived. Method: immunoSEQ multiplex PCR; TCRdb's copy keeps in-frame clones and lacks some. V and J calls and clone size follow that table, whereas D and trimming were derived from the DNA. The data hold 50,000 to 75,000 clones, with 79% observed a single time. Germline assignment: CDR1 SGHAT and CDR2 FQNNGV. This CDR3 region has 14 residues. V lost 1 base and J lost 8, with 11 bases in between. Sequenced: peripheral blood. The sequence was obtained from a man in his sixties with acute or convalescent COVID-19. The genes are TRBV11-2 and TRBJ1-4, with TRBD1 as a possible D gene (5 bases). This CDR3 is CASSLAPGLEKLFF. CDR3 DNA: TGTGCCAGCAGCTTAGCTCCAGGGCTGGAAAAACTGTTTTTT.